This entry lists 28 T cell receptor beta chains sequenced from one sample in a study of tumor-infiltrating lymphocytes in primary liver carcinoma. Co-extraction of both nucleic acids (RNA and DNA) used roughly 19-33 mg of unsorted bulk tissue. TCR beta cDNA came from approximately 540 ng total RNA, primed with a constant-region primer. It was through three nested multiplex PCR rounds of slightly modified ARM-PCR that TCR beta libraries arose. With TRBV1-TRBV30 forward primers and a C-beta reverse primer, the first two PCR rounds were run for around 10 cycles each. TCRdb re-analysed the multiplex PCR reads in MiXCR, keeping a single row per CDR3 protein. The sample shows around 20,000 distinct CDR3 sequences, almost 80% of them seen only once. The sequenced sample was liver tumor tissue from sampling region 4. Subset noted: tumor region T4, right-lateral pole. The source is a woman aged 30 to 39 with primary liver carcinoma and hepatitis B virus infection.

This clonotype appeared many times. It may be a read error: a sequence one base away is much more abundant. The rearrangement joins TRBV4-3 to TRBJ2-7; the D is unclear. V gave up 3 bases and J gave up 5 bases, with 14 bases separating them. The CDR3 loop spans 14 amino acids. CDR1 is LGHNA, CDR2 YSLEER, per germline. CDR3 region: CASSHTALPNEQYF. The DNA for the CDR3 is TGCGCCAGCAGCCACACTGCCCTTCCCAACGAGCAGTACTTC.

Remarks on this clonotype: A junction end diverges from the germline sequence, so it may reflect a read error. The genes are TRBV11-2 and TRBJ2-2; D is possibly TRBD2 (5 bases). Germline values: CDR1 SGHAT, CDR2 FQNNGV. The CDR3 has 16 residues. The CDR3, as DNA: TGTCCCAGTAGCCCCGATCCCCAATTGAACACCGGGGAACTGTTTTTT. Its translation is CPSSPDPQLNTGELFF.

For this clonotype: Compared with germline, one end of the junction differs, possibly owing to a read error. The rearrangement joins TRBV4-3 to TRBJ2-1; unclear D gene. The CDR3 runs 14 residues. Germline values: CDR1 LGHNA, CDR2 YSLEER. The CDR3 DNA follows: TGCGTCAGCAACCACACAGAGTTGGTCAATAAGCAGTTCTTC. Translation: CVSNHTELVNKQFF.

On this clonotype itself: One base away lies a much larger clone, so this may be a sequencing read error. This CDR3 is missing its conserved last phenylalanine or tryptophan, likely due to a read error. The chain joins TRBV12-3 or TRBV12-4 to TRBJ1-4; D gene uncertain. The CDR3 consists of 14 residues. V was cut by 5 bases and J by 5 bases, with 12 bases left in between. Written as DNA, the CDR3 is TGTGCCAGCAGTCCCGCACTGTACAATGAAAAACTGTTTTCT. Residues: CASSPALYNEKLFS.

The table lists this clonotype with a few counts. With a much larger clone just one base away, this may be a read error. The rearrangement links TRBV11-1 to TRBJ2-2; D gene unclear. The V gene's germline CDR1 is SGHAT and CDR2 FQDESV (reference sequence). The CDR3 consists of 15 residues. The V and J ends lost 1 base and 4 bases respectively, with 10 bases between them. The CDR3 loop reads CASSLGSSPTGELFF. In DNA, the CDR3 is TGTGCCAGCAGCTTAGGGAGTAGCCCCACCGGGGAGCTGTTTTTT. Complete variable domain (other parts from reference TRBV11-1 and TRBJ2-2): EAEVAQSPRYKITEKSQAVAFWCDPISGHATLYWYRQILGQGPELLVQFQDESVVDDSQLPKDRFSAERLKGVDSTLKIQPAELGDSAMYLCASSLGSSPTGELFFGEGSRLTVL.

The V call is TRBV10-3, the J call TRBJ1-1; TRBD1 matches 7 bases. Germline CDR1 reads ENHRY; CDR2 reads SYGVKD. The V segment lost 0 bases and the J segment 12 bases; nucleotides outside the gene matches: 13. The CDR3 spans 15 residues. The CDR3 sequence is CAISESTGMLTGTFF. CDR3 coding DNA: TGTGCCATCAGTGAGTCGACAGGGATGTTGACTGGAACTTTCTTT.

This chain uses TRBV11-3 with TRBJ1-1, with TRBD1 identical over 8 bases. The germline V gene has CDR1 SGHNT and CDR2 YENEEA. V shed 0 bases and J 4 bases; nucleotides not matched to a gene: 1. There are 14 residues in the CDR3. CDR3 bases: TGTGCCAGCAGCTTAGAAACAGGGGGCACTGAAGCTTTCTTT. Translated: CASSLETGGTEAFF. The whole variable domain, remainder taken from reference TRBV11-3 and TRBJ1-1, is EAGVVQSPRYKIIEKKQPVAFWCNPISGHNTLYWYLQNLGQGPELLIRYENEEAVDDSQLPKDRFSAERLKGVDSTLKIQPAELGDSAVYLCASSLETGGTEAFFGQGTRLTVV.

On this clonotype: One end of the junction is discordant with germline, which a read error may explain. This chain links TRBV28 with TRBJ1-2; 10 bases are a match to TRBD1. Germline loops: CDR1 MDHEN, CDR2 SYDVKM. This CDR3 has 15 amino acids. CDR3 nucleotide sequence: TGTGCCAGCGTCCAAGGACAGGGGGTTAACTATGGTTACACCTTC. This sequence encodes CASVQGQGVNYGYTF.

In the case of this clonotype: The CDR3 does not close with the conserved phenylalanine or tryptophan, likely indicating a read error. The chain uses TRBV6-2 or TRBV6-3 and TRBJ2-5; D possibly corresponds to TRBD2 (5 bases). CDR1 MNHEY and CDR2 SVGEGT come from the germline V gene. The CDR3 totals 14 residues. The CDR3 DNA sequence: TGTGCCAGCAATTACGACGGCCTGGGAGTGACCCAGTACGTC. It translates to CASNYDGLGVTQYV.

The chain combines TRBV11-2 with TRBJ2-7; perhaps D is TRBD1 or TRBD2 (5 bases each). There are 15 residues in the CDR3. Germline CDR1 SGHAT, CDR2 FQNNGV. In DNA form, the CDR3 reads TGTACCGGCAGCTCTCCTGGGACGGGTATCTACGAGCAGTACTTC. Protein: CTGSSPGTGIYEQYF.

On this clonotype: Germline and junction disagree at one end, which may indicate a read error. The rearrangement links TRBV28 to TRBJ1-1; no clear D gene. The CDR3 has 11 residues. CDR1 is MDHEN and CDR2 is SYDVKM in the germline V gene. CDR3 bases: TGTGCCAGCAGTTTCGGGTGGGAAGCTCTCTTT. It codes for CASSFGWEALF.

A word on this clonotype: This likely comes from a read error, as the CDR3 has no conserved phenylalanine or tryptophan at its end. It is unclear where the CDR3 begins or ends on the DNA, so no DNA is shown, and the CDR3 is as TCRdb lists it. V and J are TRBV29-1 and TRBJ2-3. The CDR3 comprises 14 residues, both ends counted. CDR1 and CDR2 from the germline V gene are SQVTM and ANQGSEA. The CDR3 sequence: CSPRSESVADTQYI.

As regards this clonotype: One end of the junction varies from germline; a read error may be responsible. The rearrangement links TRBV2 to TRBJ2-1; D could derive from TRBD1 or TRBD2 (5 bases each). The CDR3 runs 15 residues. The germline gives CDR1 SNHLY, CDR2 FYNNEI. CDR3 sequence reads: CDSRDGQVARSEQFF. CDR3 sequence (DNA): TGTGACAGCAGGGACGGTCAGGTGGCAAGGAGTGAGCAGTTCTTC.

This clonotype was observed once. The junction does not match germline at one end; this may be a read error. The rearrangement links TRBV30 to TRBJ1-1; 7 bases agree with TRBD1. The CDR3 is made up of 13 amino acids. The germline V gene encodes CDR1 GTSNPN and CDR2 SVGIG (reference sequence). CDR3 sequence reads: CAWNSQGGPVASF. CDR3 nucleotide sequence: TGCGCCTGGAACTCCCAAGGGGGCCCTGTAGCTTCCTTT. Together with reference TRBV30 and TRBJ1-1, the CDR3 gives the full variable domain: SQTIHQWPATLVQPVGSPLSLECTVEGTSNPNLYWYRQAAGRGLQLLFYSVGIGQISSEVPQNLSASRPQDRQFILSSKKLLLSDSGFYLCAWNSQGGPVASFGQGTRLTVV.

Turning to this clonotype: Because the CDR3 is missing its conserved closing phenylalanine or tryptophan, this is likely a read error. The rearrangement uses TRBV28 and TRBJ2-2; TRBD2 agrees at 8 bases. This CDR3 region has 13 residues. Germline loops: CDR1 MDHEN, CDR2 SYDVKM. In DNA form, the CDR3 reads TGTGCCAGAAGTTTGAGCGGGAGAGGGGAGCTGTTTCTT. Residues: CARSLSGRGELFL.

Note on this clonotype: Just one base apart from a much larger clone, this may be a read error. Because the CDR3 is missing its conserved closing phenylalanine or tryptophan, this is likely a read error. The chain recombines TRBV28 with TRBJ2-1; TRBD1 aligns across 7 bases. The ends lost 5 bases at V and 7 bases at J; junction bases unmatched: 11. Germline CDR1 MDHEN, CDR2 SYDVKM. This CDR3 comprises 15 residues. CDR3 nucleotides: TGTGCCAGCAGTCCCCACAGGGGAAGTGAGAATGAGCAGTTCTTG. It translates to CASSPHRGSENEQFL.

As for this clonotype: Germline is not matched at one junction end, which may reflect a read error. The chain recombines TRBV4-1 with TRBJ1-1, with TRBD1 identical over 7 bases. This CDR3 has 16 residues. The V gene's germline CDR1 is MGHRA and CDR2 YSYEKL. CDR3 sequence (DNA): TGCGCCAGCGGCCAAGTTCCCGACAGGGAGCGAACTGAAGCTTTCTTT. Amino acid sequence: CASGQVPDRERTEAFF.

With regard to this clonotype: An end of the junction does not agree with germline; a read error may underlie this. This rearrangement joins TRBV4-3 to TRBJ2-1; TRBD2 might be the D (5 bases). Germline values: CDR1 LGHNA, CDR2 YSLEER. The CDR3 totals 16 residues. CDR3 nucleotide sequence: TGCGCCAGCAACCAAGATACGGGAAGCTCCTACAATGAACAGTTCTTC. The encoded protein is CASNQDTGSSYNEQFF.

Turning to this clonotype: The missing conserved phenylalanine or tryptophan at the end of this CDR3 makes a read error likely. The CDR3 loop reads CASSLEVWTEAFI. The CDR3 coding sequence is TGTGCCAGCAGCTTGGAGGTATGGACTGAAGCTTTCATC. V usage is TRBV5-5 and J usage is TRBJ1-1, with D unresolved. V lost 0 bases and J 5 bases, leaving 8 bases between the germline ends. CDR1 and CDR2 (germline): SGHKS, YYEKEE (reference sequence). The CDR3 runs to 13 residues.

Comment on this clonotype: The junction departs from germline at one end; a sequencing error may be responsible. The chain recombines TRBV6-1 with TRBJ1-5, with a possible D match to TRBD1 (5 bases). Germline loops: CDR1 MNHNS, CDR2 SASEGT. The CDR3 loop spans 15 amino acids. The DNA for the CDR3 is TGTGCCGGCAGTGTCAGGGTAGAATCGTTTCAGCCCCAGCATTTC. Its protein is CAGSVRVESFQPQHF.

The chain combines TRBV29-1 with TRBJ2-7; unclear D gene. The CDR3 is made up of 15 amino acids. Deletions cut 8 bases from V and 10 bases from J, with 30 bases between. Germline CDR1 SQVTM, CDR2 ANQGSEA. This chain's CDR3 is CSTTGEDKGYYGQYF. DNA for the CDR3: TGCAGCACCACTGGGGAAGATAAGGGTTACTACGGTCAGTACTTC.

Remarks on this clonotype: Because it lacks the conserved phenylalanine or tryptophan at the end, this CDR3 is likely a read error. V and J are TRBV28 and TRBJ2-7; 9 positions agree with TRBD2. Germline V gene lookup returns CDR1 MDHEN and CDR2 SYDVKM. CDR3 size: 16 residues. In DNA, the CDR3 is TGTGACAGCAGTTCGCCTTGGCTAGCGGGAATCAACGAGCAGTACATC. Translated, it gives CDSSSPWLAGINEQYI.

Ten or more counts support this clonotype. The chain employs TRBV7-9 and TRBJ2-7; D is perhaps TRBD2 (5 bases). The V end lost 8 bases, the J end lost 0 bases, and 14 bases lay between the germline ends. Germline loops: CDR1 SEHNR, CDR2 FQNEAQ (reference sequence). The CDR3 consists of 14 residues. The DNA for the CDR3 is TGTGCCAGCGGCCCCGAGGGATACTCCTACGAGCAGTACTTC. It encodes CASGPEGYSYEQYF.

The chain couples TRBV11-2 to TRBJ2-7, with a possible D match to TRBD1 (6 bases). The CDR3 is 13 amino acids. Germline V CDR1 and CDR2: SGHAT, FQNNGV. Trimming pared 6 bases from V and 1 base from J, leaving 10 bases between. The CDR3 DNA is TGTGCCAGCAGTTCCGGACAGTCCTACGAGCAGTACTTC. It encodes CASSSGQSYEQYF.

The chain recombines TRBV12-3 or TRBV12-4 with TRBJ2-3, with D unclear. The CDR3 contains 13 residues. CDR3 residues: CTGSYLYTDTQYF. CDR3 coding DNA: TGTACCGGCAGTTATCTGTACACAGATACGCAGTATTTT.

This clonotype was seen a few times. A clone one base away is much larger, so this may be a read error. The chain couples TRBV9 to TRBJ2-3; no reliable D call. This CDR3 is 13 amino acids long. Germline CDR1 and CDR2: SGDLS and YYNGEE. The CDR3: CANSEADTDTQYF. The CDR3, as DNA: TGTGCCAACAGCGAGGCAGACACAGATACGCAGTATTTT.

A word on this clonotype: The germline gene is not matched at one end of the junction; a read error may be the cause. The V gene is TRBV6-5, the J gene TRBJ2-2; D perhaps matches TRBD2 (6 bases). CDR3 size: 18 residues. Germline CDR1 reads MNHEY; CDR2 reads SVGAGI. The chain's CDR3 is CASSYSPEVGSGIGELFF. CDR3 nucleotide sequence: TGTGCCAGTAGTTACTCCCCAGAGGTCGGGAGCGGCATCGGGGAGCTGTTTTTT.

In the case of this clonotype: At one end the junction does not follow the germline gene, possibly because of a read error. The rearrangement uses TRBV11-2 and TRBJ2-3; D unresolved. CDR3 length equals 14 residues. Germline assignment: CDR1 SGHAT and CDR2 FQNNGV. The CDR3 loop is CASSAQTHTDTQYF. The CDR3 region has the DNA TGTGCCAGCAGCGCACAAACTCATACAGATACACAGTATTTT.